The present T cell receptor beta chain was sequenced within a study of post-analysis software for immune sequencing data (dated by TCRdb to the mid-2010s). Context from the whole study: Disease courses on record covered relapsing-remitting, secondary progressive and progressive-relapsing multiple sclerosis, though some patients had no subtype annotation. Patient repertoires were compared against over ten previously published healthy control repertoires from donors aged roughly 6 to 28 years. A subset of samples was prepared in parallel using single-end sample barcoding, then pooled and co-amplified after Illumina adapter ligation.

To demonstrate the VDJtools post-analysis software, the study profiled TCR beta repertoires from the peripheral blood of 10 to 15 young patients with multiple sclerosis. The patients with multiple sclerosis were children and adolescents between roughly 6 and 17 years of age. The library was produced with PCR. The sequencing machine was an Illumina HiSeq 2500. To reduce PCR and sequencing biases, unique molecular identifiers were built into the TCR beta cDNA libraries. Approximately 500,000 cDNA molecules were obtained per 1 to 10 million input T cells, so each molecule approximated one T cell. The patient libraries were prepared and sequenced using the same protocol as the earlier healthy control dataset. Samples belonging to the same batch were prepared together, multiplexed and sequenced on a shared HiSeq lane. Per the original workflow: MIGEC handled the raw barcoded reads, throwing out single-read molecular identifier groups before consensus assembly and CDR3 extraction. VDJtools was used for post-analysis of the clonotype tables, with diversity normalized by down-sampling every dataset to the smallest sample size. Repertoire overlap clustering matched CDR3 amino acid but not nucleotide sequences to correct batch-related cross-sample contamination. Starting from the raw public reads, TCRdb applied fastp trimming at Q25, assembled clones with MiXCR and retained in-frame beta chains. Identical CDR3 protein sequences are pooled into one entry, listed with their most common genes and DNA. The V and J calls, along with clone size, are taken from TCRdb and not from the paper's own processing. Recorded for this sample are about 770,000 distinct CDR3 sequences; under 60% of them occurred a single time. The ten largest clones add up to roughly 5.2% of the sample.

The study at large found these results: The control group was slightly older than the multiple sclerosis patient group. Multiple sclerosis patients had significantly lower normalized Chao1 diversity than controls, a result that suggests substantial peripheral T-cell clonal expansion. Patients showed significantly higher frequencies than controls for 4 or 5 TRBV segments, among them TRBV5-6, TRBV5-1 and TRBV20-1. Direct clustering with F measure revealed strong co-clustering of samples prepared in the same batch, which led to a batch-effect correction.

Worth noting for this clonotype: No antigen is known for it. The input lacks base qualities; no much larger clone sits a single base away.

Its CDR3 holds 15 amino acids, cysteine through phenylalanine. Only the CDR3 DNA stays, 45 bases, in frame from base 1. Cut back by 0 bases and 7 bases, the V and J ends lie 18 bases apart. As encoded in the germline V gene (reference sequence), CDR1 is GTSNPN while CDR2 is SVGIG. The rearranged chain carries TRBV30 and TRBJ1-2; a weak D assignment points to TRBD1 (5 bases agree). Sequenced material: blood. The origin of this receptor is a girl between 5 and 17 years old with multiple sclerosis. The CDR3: CAWSVLAGPHGGYTF. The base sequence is TGTGCCTGGAGTGTACTCGCAGGGCCCCACGGTGGCTACACCTTC. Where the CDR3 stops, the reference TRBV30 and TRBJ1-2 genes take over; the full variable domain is SQTIHQWPATLVQPVGSPLSLECTVEGTSNPNLYWYRQAAGRGLQLLFYSVGIGQISSEVPQNLSASRPQDRQFILSSKKLLLSDSGFYLCAWSVLAGPHGGYTFGSGTRLTVV.